This T cell receptor (beta chain) was obtained from a study of Ad26.COV2.S vaccination and SARS-CoV-2 variants. Whole-study context: Ad26.COV2.S, an intramuscular injection, was given once or twice 56 days apart. Study-wide points: Breadth of non-spike TCRs did not differ between vaccinees and placebo recipients.

Some clones are missing from TCRdb's copy, which holds only in-frame ones; the method was immunoSEQ multiplex PCR. Here the sample spans about 250,000 clones, approximately 89% being singletons. Described treatment: 15 to 20 received Ad26.COV2.S at low or high dose, single or two shots; about five received placebo; per-sample allocation not given. At day 63 after the first vaccine or placebo injection, samples were drawn. The administered vaccine (an Ad26 vector) expressed Wuhan-strain SARS-CoV-2 spike. CDR1 is SEHNR, CDR2 FQNEAQ, per germline (reference sequence). The CDR3 runs to 14 residues. V lost 4 bases and J lost 3, with 12 bases in between. On this clone: Antigen: not known.

The V and J genes are TRBV7-9 and TRBJ1-1; D is unclear. The material was peripheral blood, obtained in a trial of Ad26.COV2.S vaccine versus placebo. This TCR was recovered from a person aged 18-60 years who received the Ad26.COV2.S COVID-19 vaccine or a placebo. The CDR3 nucleotides read TGTGCCAGCAGCTCCCTAGCGGGTGACACTGAAGCTTTCTTT. Translated: CASSSLAGDTEAFF.